Sequencing of this T cell receptor (beta chain) was carried out in a study of cytomegalovirus exposure and HLA in healthy donors (TCRdb year 2017). Looking at the study overall: An earlier analysis of approximately 600 of the donors reported about 250 Gb of sequence data and some 100 million unique TCR beta sequences from 150 million to 200 million T cells. Rather than drawing on any new phenotypic data, the later analysis identified candidate immune exposures from TCR beta sequences and the way those sequences occurred across donors. Typing coverage varied by locus: roughly 620-640 donors for A, B, C, DRB1 and DQB1; 500 to 550 for DQA1; more than 600 for DPA1; around 490 for DPB1. Genome-wide SNP genotypes for about 60% of the roughly 700 donors were used in a later genetic analysis, which treated that subset as a discovery cohort. The T cell repertoires of 670 or so subjects were profiled by immunosequencing and related to cytomegalovirus serostatus. Class I and class II HLA loci were covered by the typing at four-digit resolution. Among the approximately 400 genotyped donors, around 79% belonged to the genetic ancestry cluster associated with self-reported Caucasian donors. In addition to the first cohort of approximately 650 subjects, a separate validation cohort of approximately 120 different subjects was used. The study was designed to test whether signatures of past pathogen exposure could be identified by cataloging public T cell receptors. Donor age, sex, ethnicity and CMV serostatus were compiled alongside the repertoire data. High-throughput TCR immunosequencing, statistical association of individual TCRs with disease status, and machine learning were combined to predict cytomegalovirus infection status. An early release covering about 600 HLA-typed donors comprised about 300 gigabases of sequencing data and tens of millions of unique TCR sequences. Every discovery cohort repertoire had been produced on one sequencing platform. Among about 370 genotyped donors of the cohort, an average of roughly 230,000 unique TCR beta nucleotide sequences was sequenced per donor, of which roughly 18% were non-productive. Roughly 5 DR-DQ haplotypes were handled as single units for association and clustering, since linkage in the cohort was strong. A later analysis re-analyzed previously published TCR beta repertoires from 666 donors and added high-resolution HLA genotyping to study TCR occurrence patterns. An earlier analysis of fewer than 750 of the donors used high-throughput TCR beta sequencing to judge whether each TCR beta V gene segment behaved as functional or pseudogenic. The research as a whole found: Most CMV-associated TCR beta chains appeared to be HLA-restricted in a later analysis, and the HLA associations seemed to be driven largely by CMV exposure. Linkage disequilibrium might explain the correlated functional status among segregating V segments, but an unknown experimental factor could not be ruled out. Because HLA typing was unavailable for some donors at each locus, only the typed subset was used in association tests. The cohort was sequenced for TCR beta chains only, and without alpha or paired-chain data the features that could be detected were limited. While some public TCRs were present in many individuals, most TCR sequences turned up only very rarely across donors. Cytomegalovirus status was reported to be diagnosed by the classifier with high specificity and sensitivity in both the original and validation cohorts. Assigning TCR associations to individual alleles was difficult when HLA alleles, especially DR and DQ, strongly co-occurred. V-gene and J-gene trimming of TCR beta chains was associated with a missense DCLRE1C variant in a later genetic analysis, and the association was replicated in an independent cohort. The 87-base-pair reads could not distinguish some IMGT-functional V segments, including TRBV6-2 and TRBV6-3, so those segments were excluded. Three of the identified cytomegalovirus-associated TCR beta chains were confirmed in vitro to be specific for cytomegalovirus antigens. A group of highly shared sequence variants was considered likely to be a technical artifact of the sequencing pipeline. Several of the top co-occurrence clusters appeared to be linked to parvovirus B19, influenza, CMV and Epstein-Barr virus, according to a later analysis. For the cohort, immune exposure information was limited to CMV serostatus. Sequencing depth was assumed to be roughly uniform across donors in the presence/absence analyses, though that assumption may not hold. In a later analysis, around 17,000 TCR beta sequences were associated with specific HLA alleles at a false discovery rate of 0.05. In a later analysis, HLA-associated TCR beta chains showed more clonal expansion and lower generation probabilities than non-associated chains that were equally common. In an earlier analysis of 450 to 750 of the donors, most TCR beta V segments appeared in productive rearrangements about 87% or about 30% of the time, broadly matching IMGT annotations. A further reported finding was that TCR beta sequences accurately predicted the HLA-A and HLA-B alleles for most subjects in the first cohort. The study gave a list of 150 to 200 TCR beta chains associated with cytomegalovirus. A later genetic analysis reported fewer N-insertions in productive TCRs among donors in an Asian-associated ancestry cluster than the roughly 650-donor mean. It was suggested by the authors that the approach could potentially be generalized to other disease states and immunological phenotypes. Because counts were too low, roughly 17 rarely observed V segments, including chromosome 9 orphons, were left out of the earlier analysis of several hundred of the donors. In a later analysis, TCR association rates were found to vary across HLA loci, with the most associated TCRs seen for DRB1 alleles and the fewest for HLA-C alleles.

The library was built by means of the immunoSEQ multiplex PCR assay. For the multiplex PCR, a mixture combining 60 forward primers for TCR Vbeta segments and 13 reverse primers for TCR Jbeta segments was used. A multiplex PCR assay on genomic DNA amplified the CDR3 region of rearranged TCR beta genes. The Illumina HiSeq System was used to sequence the amplified TCR beta libraries as 87-base-pair reads. From the authors' description of their analysis: A later analysis tallied 70 million to 100 million unique TCR beta chains across the roughly 610 repertoires, and some 12 million of those chains were shared by two or more donors. Raw reads were error-corrected and collapsed into unique sequences with a nearest-neighbor algorithm that merged closely related sequences to remove PCR and sequencing errors. To assign V, D and J gene segments, CDR3 sequences were aligned to IMGT reference sequences. Each retained sequence needed at least a six-nucleotide match to both a V gene segment and a J gene segment. A rearrangement counted as productive if the CDR3 had no stop codons and remained in frame with V and J, and every other rearrangement counted as non-productive. Following IMGT convention, CDR3 was defined as the stretch from the second conserved V-encoded cysteine to the conserved J-encoded phenylalanine. The earlier analysis of 500 to 600 of the donors excluded sequences that lacked an unambiguous match to a single V gene segment. An earlier analysis of over 450 of the donors classified V segments as functional when productive rearrangements were above 56.7% and as segregating when the standard deviation between donors was above 5%. A statistical classification framework was developed to diagnose cytomegalovirus status using the catalog of TCR beta chain sequences. A later analysis assigned V and J genes by comparing TCR nucleotide sequences with IMGT/GENE-DB human TR gene sequences. A later analysis assigned CDR3 sequences and most-parsimonious VDJ recombination scenarios with the TCRdist pipeline. In a later analysis, each TCR beta chain was defined by its CDR3 amino acid sequence together with its V-gene family, and reads without a unique V-gene family were excluded. To address suspected cross-contamination and a sequencing artifact, a later analysis removed roughly 640 highly shared, low-generation-probability nucleotide sequences. A later analysis calculated a clonal expansion index for each public chain from normalized within-repertoire ranks of inferred template counts. In a later analysis, generation probabilities were computed with a VDJ recombination model fitted to out-of-frame rearrangements, and the resulting probabilities were checked against IGoR. In a later analysis, TCR-TCR, TCR-HLA and TCR-CMV co-occurrence was scored with hypergeometric tests, and a repertoire-size bias correction was applied to TCR pairs. A later analysis estimated false discovery rates by permuting HLA or CMV assignments 20 times. In a later analysis, co-occurring TCRs were grouped using DBSCAN, with TCRdist sequence similarity added in when clustering inside HLA-allele-positive subsets. Repertoires with fewer than 30,000 or more than 120,000 public chains, plus five repertoires with anomalous nucleotide sharing, were excluded from co-occurrence clustering. TCRdb obtained this table from immuneACCESS and retained in-frame rearrangements with V and J assigned. These tables miss some clones; where compared with another copy, unresolved V genes account for less than half of the shortfall, and the remainder is unexplained. The V and J calls and clone size were taken over from that table, and D and trimming were inferred from the DNA. This sample holds 150,000 or so clones; just under 75% were observed only once. Under 2% of the sample rests with the top ten.

The cohort comprised 670 or so healthy bone marrow donors. At the time of sampling, every cohort member was nominally healthy, though immune exposures that went unrecorded were likely present. The donor was CMV seronegative and was included in the group of 352 seronegative cohort members. A peripheral blood sample was provided by each donor, and peripheral blood mononuclear cells were used for TCR beta sequencing. The Qiagen DNeasy Blood Extraction Kit was used to extract genomic DNA from the blood cell samples. This clone was seen only a few times. No antigen is known for it. Base quality data are lacking; no much larger clone is found one base away. The germline V gene specifies SGHDT as CDR1 and YYEEEE as CDR2. The CDR3 numbers 15 residues from cysteine through phenylalanine. Just the 45-base CDR3 DNA is kept, in frame starting at base 1. Between the V and J ends, shortened by 0 bases and 7 bases respectively, the junction contains 14 bases.

The receptor chain draws on TRBV5-6 and TRBJ2-4; the D segment could be TRBD1, given 5 matching bases. The specimen sequenced was PBMCs. This sequence originates from a woman aged 18-29 years in good health and CMV-seronegative. Here the CDR3 is given as CASSLGQPIRNIQYF. The DNA sequence follows: TGTGCCAGCAGCTTGGGACAGCCCATCAGGAACATTCAGTACTTC.